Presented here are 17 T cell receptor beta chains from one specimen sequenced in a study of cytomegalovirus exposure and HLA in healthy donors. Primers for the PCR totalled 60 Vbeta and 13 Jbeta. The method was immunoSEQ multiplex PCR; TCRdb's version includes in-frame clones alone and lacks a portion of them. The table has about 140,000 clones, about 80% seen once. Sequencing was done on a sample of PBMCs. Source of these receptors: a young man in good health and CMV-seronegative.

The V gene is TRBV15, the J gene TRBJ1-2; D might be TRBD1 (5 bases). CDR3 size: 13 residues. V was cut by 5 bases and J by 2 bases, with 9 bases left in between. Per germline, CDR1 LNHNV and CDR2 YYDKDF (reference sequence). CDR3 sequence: CATSPGGNYGYTF. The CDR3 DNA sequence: TGTGCCACCAGCCCGGGGGGAAACTATGGCTACACCTTC.

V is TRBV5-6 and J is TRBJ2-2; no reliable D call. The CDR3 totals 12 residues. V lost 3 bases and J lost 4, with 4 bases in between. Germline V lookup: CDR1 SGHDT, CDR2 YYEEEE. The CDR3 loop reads CASSSGTGELFF. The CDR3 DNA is TGTGCCAGCAGCTCAGGCACCGGGGAGCTGTTTTTT.

The DNA for the CDR3 is TGTGCCAGCTCACCAGCGGGGGCCAACGTCCTGACTTTC. This encodes CASSPAGANVLTF. V usage is TRBV18 and J usage is TRBJ2-6; D gene uncertain. Germline CDR1 is KGHSH and CDR2 is LQKENI. Trimming removed 2 bases from V and 4 bases from J, with 3 bases in between. The CDR3 runs to 13 residues.

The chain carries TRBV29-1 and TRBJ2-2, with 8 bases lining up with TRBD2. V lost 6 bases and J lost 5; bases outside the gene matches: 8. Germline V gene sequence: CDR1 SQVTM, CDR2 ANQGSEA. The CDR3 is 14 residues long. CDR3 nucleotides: TGCAGCGTGATAGCGGGGCGTGGTACCGGGGAGCTGTTTTTT. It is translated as CSVIAGRGTGELFF.

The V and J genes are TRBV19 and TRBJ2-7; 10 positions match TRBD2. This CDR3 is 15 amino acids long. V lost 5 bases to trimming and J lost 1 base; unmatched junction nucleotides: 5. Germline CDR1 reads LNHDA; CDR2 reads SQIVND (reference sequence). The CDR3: CASSFTSGTSYEQYF. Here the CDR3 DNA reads TGTGCCAGTAGTTTTACTAGCGGGACTTCCTACGAGCAGTACTTC.

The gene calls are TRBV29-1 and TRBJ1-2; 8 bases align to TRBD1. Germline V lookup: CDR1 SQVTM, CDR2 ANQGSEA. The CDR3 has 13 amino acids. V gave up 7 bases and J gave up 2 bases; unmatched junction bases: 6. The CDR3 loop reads CSARTGLNYGYTF. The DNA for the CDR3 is TGCAGCGCTAGGACAGGGCTGAACTATGGCTACACCTTC.

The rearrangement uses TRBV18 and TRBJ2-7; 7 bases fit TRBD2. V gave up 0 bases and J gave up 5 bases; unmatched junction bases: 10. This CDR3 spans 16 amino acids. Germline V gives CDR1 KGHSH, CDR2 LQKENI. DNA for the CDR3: TGTGCCAGCTCACCACCCTCACTAGCGCAGAGGCACGAGCAGTACTTC. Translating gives CASSPPSLAQRHEQYF. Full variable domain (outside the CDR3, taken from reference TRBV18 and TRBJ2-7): NAGVMQNPRHLVRRRGQEARLRCSPMKGHSHVYWYRQLPEEGLKFMVYLQKENIIDESGMPKERFSAEFPKEGPSILRIQQVVRGDSAAYFCASSPPSLAQRHEQYFGPGTRLTVT.

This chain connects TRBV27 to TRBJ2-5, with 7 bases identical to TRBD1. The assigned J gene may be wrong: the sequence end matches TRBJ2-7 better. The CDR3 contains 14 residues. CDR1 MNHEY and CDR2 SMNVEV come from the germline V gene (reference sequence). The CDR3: CASSPTGTAYEQYF. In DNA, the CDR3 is TGTGCCAGCAGTCCCACCGGGACAGCCTACGAGCAGTACTTC.

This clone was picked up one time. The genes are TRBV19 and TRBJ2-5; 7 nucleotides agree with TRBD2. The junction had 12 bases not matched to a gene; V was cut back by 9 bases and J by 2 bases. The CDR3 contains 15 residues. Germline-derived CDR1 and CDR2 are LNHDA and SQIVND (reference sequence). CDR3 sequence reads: CARPRPASGQETQYF. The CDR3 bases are TGTGCCAGGCCTAGACCGGCTAGCGGACAAGAGACCCAGTACTTC.

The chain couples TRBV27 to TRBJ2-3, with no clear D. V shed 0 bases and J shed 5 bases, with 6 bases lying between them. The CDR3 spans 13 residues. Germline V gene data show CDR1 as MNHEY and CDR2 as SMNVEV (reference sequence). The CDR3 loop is CASSLSRLDTQYF. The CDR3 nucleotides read TGTGCCAGCAGTTTATCCCGGTTAGATACGCAGTATTTT.

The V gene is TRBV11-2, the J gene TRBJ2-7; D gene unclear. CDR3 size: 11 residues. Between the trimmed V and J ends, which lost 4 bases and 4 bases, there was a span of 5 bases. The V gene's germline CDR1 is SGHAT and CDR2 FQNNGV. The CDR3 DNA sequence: TGTGCCAGCAGCTCACATTACGAGCAGTACTTC. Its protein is CASSSHYEQYF.

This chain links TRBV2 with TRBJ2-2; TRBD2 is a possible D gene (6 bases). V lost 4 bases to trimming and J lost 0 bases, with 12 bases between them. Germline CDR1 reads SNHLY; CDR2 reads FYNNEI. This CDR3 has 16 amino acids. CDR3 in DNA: TGTGCCAGCAGTGTGACTAGTCCGGCGAACACCGGGGAGCTGTTTTTT. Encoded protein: CASSVTSPANTGELFF.

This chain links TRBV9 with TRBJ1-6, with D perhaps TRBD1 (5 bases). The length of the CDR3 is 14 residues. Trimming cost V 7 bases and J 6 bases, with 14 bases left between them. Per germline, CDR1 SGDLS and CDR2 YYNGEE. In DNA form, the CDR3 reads TGTGCCAGCGACTCGGGACTGGTTAATTCACCCCTCCACTTT. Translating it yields CASDSGLVNSPLHF.

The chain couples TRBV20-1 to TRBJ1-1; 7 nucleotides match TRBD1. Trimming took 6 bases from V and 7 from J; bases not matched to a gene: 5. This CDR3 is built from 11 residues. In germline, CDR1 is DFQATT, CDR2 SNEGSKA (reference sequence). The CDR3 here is CSAGDSLEAFF. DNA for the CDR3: TGCAGTGCCGGGGACAGTCTTGAAGCTTTCTTT.

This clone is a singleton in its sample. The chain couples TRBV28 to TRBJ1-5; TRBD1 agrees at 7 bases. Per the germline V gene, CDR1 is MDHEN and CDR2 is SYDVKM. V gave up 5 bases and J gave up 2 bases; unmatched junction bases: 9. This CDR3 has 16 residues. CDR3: CASSQPGTVRNQPQHF. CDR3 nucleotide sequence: TGTGCCAGCAGTCAACCCGGGACAGTTCGCAATCAGCCCCAGCATTTT.

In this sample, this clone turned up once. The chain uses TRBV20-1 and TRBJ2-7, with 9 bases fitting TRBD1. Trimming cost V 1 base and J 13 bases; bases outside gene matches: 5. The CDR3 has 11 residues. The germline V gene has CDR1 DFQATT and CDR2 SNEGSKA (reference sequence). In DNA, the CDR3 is TGCAGTGCTAGAGGGGACAGGGCGGTCTACTTC. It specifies CSARGDRAVYF.

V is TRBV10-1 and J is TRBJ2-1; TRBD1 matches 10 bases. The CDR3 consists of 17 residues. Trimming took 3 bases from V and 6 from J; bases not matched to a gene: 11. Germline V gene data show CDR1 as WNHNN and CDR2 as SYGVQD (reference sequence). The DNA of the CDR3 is TGCGCCAGCAGTGATTATGCGACAGGGGGCGCAGGCAATGAGCAGTTCTTC. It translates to CASSDYATGGAGNEQFF.